These 18 T cell receptor beta chains share one sample of origin, sequenced in a study of regulatory T cells in long-lasting Graves disease. Time point defined: persistent/refractory GD, antithyroid drugs over 5 years with positive TRAb. The TCR library was made from RNA that had been extracted from PBMCs in TRIzol. With iRepertoire HTBI primers and Arm-PCR of CDR3 regions, TCR beta libraries were built. TCRdb reanalysed the multiplex PCR reads using MiXCR and keeps one entry per CDR3 protein. The table lists around 400,000 distinct CDR3 sequences, under 25% of them singletons. The source material was peripheral blood mononuclear cells (PBMCs), sampled when the disease was refractory, from a patient treated with antithyroid drugs. The receptors shown here come from a female donor with Graves disease.

This clonotype was counted a few times. The V and J genes are TRBV20-1 and TRBJ2-5; D is perhaps TRBD2 (5 bases). The CDR3 consists of 11 residues. CDR1 and CDR2 from the germline V gene are DFQATT and SNEGSKA (reference sequence). V shed 3 bases and J shed 3 bases, with 5 bases lying between them. In DNA form, the CDR3 reads TGCAGTGCTAGCGGGGAAGAGACCCAGTACTTC. This gives the protein CSASGEETQYF.

This clonotype showed up just a few times. The rearrangement joins TRBV9 to TRBJ2-7, with TRBD1 identical over 8 bases. CDR1 is SGDLS, CDR2 YYNGEE, per germline. The CDR3 contains 14 residues. After removal of 2 bases from V and 5 bases from J, the junction contained 6 bases not matched to a gene. The CDR3: CASSVGTGDDEQYF. The CDR3 DNA is TGTGCCAGCAGCGTGGGGACAGGAGACGACGAGCAGTACTTC.

This chain uses TRBV7-9 with TRBJ2-5, with a tentative D call TRBD1 (6 bases). Germline V gene lookup returns CDR1 SEHNR and CDR2 FQNEAQ (reference sequence). V was shortened by 5 bases and J by 11 bases, with 27 bases between the two germline ends. The CDR3 is 16 amino acids. CDR3 region: CASSPRTGSSYNEQYF. The CDR3 coding sequence is TGTGCCAGCAGCCCTAGAACAGGGAGCTCCTACAATGAGCAGTACTTC.

This clonotype has a count of ten or more. V is TRBV12-3 or TRBV12-4 and J is TRBJ2-7, with a weak D call TRBD1 (5 bases). V lost 6 bases to trimming and J lost 6 bases, with 9 bases between them. CDR3 length: 11 amino acids. Here the CDR3 reads CASSRTREQYF. CDR3 sequence (DNA): TGTGCCAGCAGCCGGACACGCGAGCAGTACTTC.

This clonotype showed up just a few times. The CDR3 region is CSATIPGQAKAFF. DNA for the CDR3: TGCAGTGCTACAATCCCGGGACAGGCTAAAGCTTTCTTT. The genes are TRBV20-1 and TRBJ1-1; 8 bases agree with TRBD1. The CDR3 is 13 amino acids. The V gene end was trimmed by 4 bases and the J gene end by 9 bases; junction bases not matched to a gene: 10. Per germline, CDR1 DFQATT and CDR2 SNEGSKA (reference sequence).

Here the CDR3 DNA reads TGTGCCAGCACCTGGACAGCCTCGGATGAGCAGTTCTTC. It yields the protein CASTWTASDEQFF. The chain couples TRBV27 to TRBJ2-1; a weak D match, TRBD1 (6 bases). Germline CDR1 MNHEY, CDR2 SMNVEV (reference sequence). The CDR3 loop spans 13 amino acids. V was shortened by 7 bases and J by 8 bases, with 15 bases between the two germline ends.

This clonotype was counted only a few times. V and J are TRBV3-1 and TRBJ2-6; possibly TRBD1 for D (5 bases). Looked up from germline, CDR1 is LGHDT and CDR2 is YNNKEL (reference sequence). CDR3 size: 18 residues. V gave up 0 bases and J gave up 4 bases, with 16 bases separating them. In nucleotides, the CDR3 is TGTGCCAGCAGCCAAGAGGGCGGCAGGGTGTGGGGGGCCAACGTCCTGACTTTC. As protein: CASSQEGGRVWGANVLTF.

This clonotype has just a few counts. J is TRBJ1-1 and V is TRBV29-1; no clear D. The V and J ends lost 4 bases and 0 bases respectively, with 15 bases between them. This CDR3 comprises 15 residues. Germline CDR1 SQVTM, CDR2 ANQGSEA. The CDR3 here is CSVGSARRMNTEAFF. The CDR3 coding sequence is TGCAGCGTTGGTTCGGCCAGGCGGATGAACACTGAAGCTTTCTTT.

This clonotype was counted ten times or more. This chain links TRBV18 with TRBJ2-5; D ambiguous. The CDR3 loop spans 13 amino acids. V lost 0 bases, J lost 3 bases, and 5 bases lay in between. CDR1 and CDR2 (germline): KGHSH, LQKENI. The CDR3 loop reads CASSPPSKETQYF. The CDR3 DNA follows: TGTGCCAGCTCACCACCATCAAAAGAGACCCAGTACTTC.

This clonotype has only a few counts. The rearrangement links TRBV7-2 to TRBJ2-5, with 12 bases aligning to TRBD2. This CDR3 spans 16 amino acids. Looked up from germline, CDR1 is SGHTA and CDR2 is FQGNSA. The junction had 9 bases not matched to a gene; V was cut back by 5 bases and J by 5 bases. The CDR3 spells CASSLSGLAGWETQYF. DNA for the CDR3: TGTGCCAGCAGCCTCTCCGGACTAGCGGGATGGGAGACCCAGTACTTC. The full variable domain, completed using reference TRBV7-2 and TRBJ2-5, is GAGVSQSPSNKVTEKGKDVELRCDPISGHTALYWYRQSLGQGLEFLIYFQGNSAPDKSGLPSDRFSAERTGGSVSTLTIQRTQQEDSAVYLCASSLSGLAGWETQYFGPGTRLLVL.

This clonotype was observed at least ten times. The V call is TRBV7-9, the J call TRBJ1-1; D is undetermined. The V gene lost 3 bases and the J gene lost 7 bases, with 12 bases spanning the gap. The CDR3 loop spans 13 amino acids. CDR1 and CDR2 from the germline V gene are SEHNR and FQNEAQ (reference sequence). DNA for the CDR3: TGTGCCAGCAGCTTGACGCCCGACATTGAAGCTTTCTTT. It specifies CASSLTPDIEAFF. The whole variable domain, remainder taken from reference TRBV7-9 and TRBJ1-1, is DTGVSQNPRHKITKRGQNVTFRCDPISEHNRLYWYRQTLGQGPEFLTYFQNEAQLEKSRLLSDRFSAERPKGSFSTLEIQRTEQGDSAMYLCASSLTPDIEAFFGQGTRLTVV.

This clonotype was recorded at least ten times. The chain combines TRBV28 with TRBJ2-7, with a tentative D call TRBD2 (5 bases). The germline V gene has CDR1 MDHEN and CDR2 SYDVKM. Trimming took off 6 bases at V and 5 bases at J, with 20 bases between the two ends. The CDR3 has 15 amino acids. As DNA, the CDR3 is TGTGCCAGCAGCCGATTTCCAGGACCGGGGAACGAGCAGTACTTC. As protein: CASSRFPGPGNEQYF.

The chain couples TRBV20-1 to TRBJ2-7; tentative D call: TRBD1 (5 bases). V lost 6 bases to trimming and J lost 3 bases, with 21 bases between them. The CDR3 contains 15 residues. The V gene's germline CDR1 is DFQATT and CDR2 SNEGSKA (reference sequence). In nucleotides, the CDR3 is TGCAGTGCGGACACCCCCCAGACAGTTCACTACGAGCAGTACTTC. It translates to CSADTPQTVHYEQYF.

This clonotype was found a few times. The chain is built from TRBV4-1 and TRBJ2-4; tentatively, D is TRBD2 (5 bases). V gave up 5 bases and J gave up 0 bases, with 14 bases separating them. This CDR3 contains 16 residues. CDR1 and CDR2 from the germline V gene are MGHRA and YSYEKL. The CDR3 DNA is TGCGCCAGCAGCTCAAGGTTAGCGATAGCCAAAAACATTCAGTACTTC. Its translation is CASSSRLAIAKNIQYF.

This clonotype was seen many times. The chain couples TRBV6-1 to TRBJ1-6, with a weak D call TRBD1 (5 bases). CDR1 is MNHNS and CDR2 is SASEGT in the germline V gene. The CDR3 runs to 12 residues. The V and J ends lost 8 bases and 15 bases respectively, with 17 bases between them. In DNA form, the CDR3 reads TGTGCCAGCTCCCTCCCGGGGCAGCTCCTCCACTTT. This gives the protein CASSLPGQLLHF.

The sample holds many counts of this clonotype. The chain combines TRBV28 with TRBJ1-1, with a weak D call TRBD1 (5 bases). From germline, CDR1 is MDHEN and CDR2 SYDVKM. The ends were cut back, 5 bases at V and 1 base at J, with 14 bases in the middle. The CDR3 is made up of 15 amino acids. CDR3 loop: CASSPLWGGNTEAFF. For the CDR3, the DNA is TGTGCCAGCAGTCCCCTGTGGGGGGGGAACACTGAAGCTTTCTTT.

For this clonotype: A single base separates this from a much larger clone, so it may be a read error. The J gene is TRBJ1-2, the V gene TRBV28; 7 bases fit TRBD1. Germline CDR1 is MDHEN and CDR2 is SYDVKM. The CDR3 sequence is 14 residues long. The ends lost 8 bases at V and 9 bases at J; junction bases unmatched: 15. In DNA, the CDR3 is TGTGCCAGCTGCGTCGCGGGACAGATCTCTAGCTACACCTTC. Its protein product is CASCVAGQISSYTF.

This clonotype was picked up a small number of times. This rearrangement joins TRBV6-5 to TRBJ2-1; D is uncertain. From germline, CDR1 is MNHEY and CDR2 SVGAGI. This CDR3 contains 16 residues. V shed 2 bases and J shed 5 bases, with 16 bases lying between them. CDR3 sequence reads: CASSYSSWRSNNEQFF. In DNA form, the CDR3 reads TGTGCCAGCAGTTACAGCTCTTGGCGGAGCAACAATGAGCAGTTCTTC.